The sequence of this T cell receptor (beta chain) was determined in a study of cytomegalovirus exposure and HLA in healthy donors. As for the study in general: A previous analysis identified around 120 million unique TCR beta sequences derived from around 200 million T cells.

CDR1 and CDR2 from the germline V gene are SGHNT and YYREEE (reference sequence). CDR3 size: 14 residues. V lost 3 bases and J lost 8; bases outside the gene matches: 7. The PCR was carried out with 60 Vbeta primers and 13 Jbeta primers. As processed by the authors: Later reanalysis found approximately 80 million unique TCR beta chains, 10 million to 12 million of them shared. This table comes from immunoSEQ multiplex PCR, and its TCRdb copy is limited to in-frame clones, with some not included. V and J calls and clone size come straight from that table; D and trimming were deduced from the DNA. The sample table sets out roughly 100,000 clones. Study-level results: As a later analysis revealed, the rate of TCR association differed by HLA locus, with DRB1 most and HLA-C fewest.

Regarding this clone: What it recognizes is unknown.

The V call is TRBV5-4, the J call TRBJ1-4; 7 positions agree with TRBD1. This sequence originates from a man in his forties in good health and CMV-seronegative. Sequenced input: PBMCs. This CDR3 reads CASSSTGVKEKLFF. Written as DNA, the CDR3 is TGTGCCAGCAGCTCCACAGGGGTGAAGGAAAAACTGTTTTTT.